This TCR beta chain was documented in a study of T cell responses to AZD1222 COVID-19 vaccine. Broader study findings: Rises in breadth and depth of Spike-specific TCRs came after two AZD1222 doses. Of spike-specific TCRs, nearly half reportedly target regions left unmutated in variants. Repertoires were obtained solely post-peak T cell response.

Method: immunoSEQ multiplex PCR; TCRdb's copy keeps in-frame clones and lacks some. Here the sample spans roughly 50,000 clones, 80% to 90% being singletons. The CDR3 consists of 12 residues. Germline V gene data show CDR1 as SGHDN and CDR2 as FVKESK. Deletions cut 2 bases from V and 11 bases from J, with 12 bases between. A note on this clone: What it binds is not known.

The J gene is TRBJ2-5, the V gene TRBV14; no definite D call. The TCR originated in an adult who received the AZD1222 COVID-19 vaccine. Here the sequenced sample was peripheral blood, taken 28 days after the second AZD1222 dose. The DNA for the CDR3 is TGTGCCAGCAGCCAAAATTATAGTTCTCAGTACTTC. Protein sequence: CASSQNYSSQYF.